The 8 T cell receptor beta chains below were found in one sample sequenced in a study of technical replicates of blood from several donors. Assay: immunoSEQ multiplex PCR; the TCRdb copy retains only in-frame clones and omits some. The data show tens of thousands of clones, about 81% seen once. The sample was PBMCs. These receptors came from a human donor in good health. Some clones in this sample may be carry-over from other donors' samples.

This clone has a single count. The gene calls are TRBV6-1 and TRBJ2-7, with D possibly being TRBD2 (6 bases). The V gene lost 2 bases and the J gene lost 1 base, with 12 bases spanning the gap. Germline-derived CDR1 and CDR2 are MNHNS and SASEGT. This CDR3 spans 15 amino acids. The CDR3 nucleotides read TGTGCCAGCAGTGAATCGGCGGGACGGTCCTACGAGCAGTACTTC. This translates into CASSESAGRSYEQYF.

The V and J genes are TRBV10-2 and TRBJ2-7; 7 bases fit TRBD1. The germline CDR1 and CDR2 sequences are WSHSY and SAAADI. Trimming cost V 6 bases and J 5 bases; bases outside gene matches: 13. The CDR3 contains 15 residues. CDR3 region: CASRGQTGYPHEQYF. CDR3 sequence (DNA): TGCGCCAGCAGGGGGCAGACAGGGTATCCCCACGAGCAGTACTTC.

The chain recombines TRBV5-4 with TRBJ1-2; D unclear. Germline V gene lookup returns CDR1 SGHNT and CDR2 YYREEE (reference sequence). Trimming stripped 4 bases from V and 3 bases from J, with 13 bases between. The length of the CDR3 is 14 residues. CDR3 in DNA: TGTGCCAGCAGCGCCCCAGGTGTATACTATGGCTACACCTTC. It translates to CASSAPGVYYGYTF.

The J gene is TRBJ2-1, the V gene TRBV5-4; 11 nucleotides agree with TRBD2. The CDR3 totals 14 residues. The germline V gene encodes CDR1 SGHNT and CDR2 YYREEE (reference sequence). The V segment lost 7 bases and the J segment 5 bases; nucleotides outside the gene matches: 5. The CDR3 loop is CASAGTSGNNEQFF. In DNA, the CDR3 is TGTGCCAGCGCCGGGACTAGCGGTAACAATGAGCAGTTCTTC.

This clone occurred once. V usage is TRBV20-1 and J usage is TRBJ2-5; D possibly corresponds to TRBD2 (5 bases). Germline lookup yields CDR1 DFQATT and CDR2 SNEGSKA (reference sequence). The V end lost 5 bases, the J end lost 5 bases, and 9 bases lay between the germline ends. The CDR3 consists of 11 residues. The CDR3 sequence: CSAEGWETQYF. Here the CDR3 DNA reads TGCAGTGCTGAGGGTTGGGAGACCCAGTACTTC.

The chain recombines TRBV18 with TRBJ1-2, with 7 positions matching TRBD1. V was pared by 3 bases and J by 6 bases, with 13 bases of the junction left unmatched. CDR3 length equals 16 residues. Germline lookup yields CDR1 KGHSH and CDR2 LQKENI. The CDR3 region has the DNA TGTGCCAGCTCACCTCAAGATGCCGGGACAGCCAATGGCTACACCTTC. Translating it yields CASSPQDAGTANGYTF.

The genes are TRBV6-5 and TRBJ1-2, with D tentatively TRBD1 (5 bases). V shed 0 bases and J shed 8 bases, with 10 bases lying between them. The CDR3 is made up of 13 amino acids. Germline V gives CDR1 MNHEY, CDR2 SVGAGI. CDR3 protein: CASSYSDRGGYTF. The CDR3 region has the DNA TGTGCCAGCAGTTACTCTGATAGGGGCGGCTACACCTTC.

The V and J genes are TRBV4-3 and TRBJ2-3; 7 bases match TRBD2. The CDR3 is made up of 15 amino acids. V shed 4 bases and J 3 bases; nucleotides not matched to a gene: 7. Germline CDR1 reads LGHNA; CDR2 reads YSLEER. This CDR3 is CASSRQAGATDTQYF. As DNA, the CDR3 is TGCGCCAGCAGCCGCCAGGCGGGAGCTACAGATACGCAGTATTTT.